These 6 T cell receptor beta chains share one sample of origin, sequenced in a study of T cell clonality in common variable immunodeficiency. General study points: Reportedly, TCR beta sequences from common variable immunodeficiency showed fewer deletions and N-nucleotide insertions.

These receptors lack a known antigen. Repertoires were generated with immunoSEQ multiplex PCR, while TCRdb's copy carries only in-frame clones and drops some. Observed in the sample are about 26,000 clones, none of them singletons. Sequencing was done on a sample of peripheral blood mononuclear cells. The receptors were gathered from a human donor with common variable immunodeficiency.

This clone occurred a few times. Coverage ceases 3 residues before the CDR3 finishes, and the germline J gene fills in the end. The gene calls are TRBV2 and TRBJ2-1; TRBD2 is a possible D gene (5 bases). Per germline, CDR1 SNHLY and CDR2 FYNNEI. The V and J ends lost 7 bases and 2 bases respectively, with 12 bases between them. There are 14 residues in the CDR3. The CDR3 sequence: CASTGERAYNEQFF. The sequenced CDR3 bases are TGTGCCAGCACCGGGGAGAGAGCCTACAATGAG.

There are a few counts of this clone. CDR3 DNA, as far as it was read: TGTGCCAGCAGCTTACCAGGGCGGTACACTGAA. Its translation is CASSLPGRYTE. The whole CDR3 sequence reads CASSLPGRYTEAFF. V and J are TRBV7-2 and TRBJ1-1; possible D gene TRBD1, 5 bases. The read ends 3 residues before the CDR3 terminus; that terminus is restored from the germline J gene. Germline CDR1 SGHTA, CDR2 FQGNSA. There are 14 residues in the CDR3. Trimming pared 2 bases from V and 3 bases from J, leaving 10 bases between.

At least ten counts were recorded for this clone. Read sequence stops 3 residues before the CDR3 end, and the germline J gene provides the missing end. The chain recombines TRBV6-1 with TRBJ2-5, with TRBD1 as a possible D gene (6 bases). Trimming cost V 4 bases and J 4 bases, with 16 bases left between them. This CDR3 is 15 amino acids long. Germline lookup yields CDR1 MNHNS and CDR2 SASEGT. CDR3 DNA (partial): TGTGCCAGCAGTGCCACGTACAGGGTTGGAGAGACC. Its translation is CASSATYRVGET. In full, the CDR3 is CASSATYRVGETQYF.

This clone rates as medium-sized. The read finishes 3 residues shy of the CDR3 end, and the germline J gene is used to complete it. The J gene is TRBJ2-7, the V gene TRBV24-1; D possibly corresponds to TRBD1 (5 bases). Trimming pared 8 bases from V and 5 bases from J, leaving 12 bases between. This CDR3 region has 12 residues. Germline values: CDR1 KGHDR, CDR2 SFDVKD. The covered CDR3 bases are TGTGCCACCATGGGGCCGGGCCACGAG. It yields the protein CATMGPGHE. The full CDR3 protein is CATMGPGHEQYF.

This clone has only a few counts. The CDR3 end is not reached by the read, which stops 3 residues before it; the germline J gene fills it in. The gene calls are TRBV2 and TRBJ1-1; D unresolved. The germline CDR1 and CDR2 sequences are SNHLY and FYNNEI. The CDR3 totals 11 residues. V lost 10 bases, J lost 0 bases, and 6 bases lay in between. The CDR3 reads CAKAVNTEAFF. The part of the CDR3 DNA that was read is TGTGCCAAGGCCGTGAACACTGAA. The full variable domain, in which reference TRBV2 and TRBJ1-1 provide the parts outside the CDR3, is EPEVTQTPSHQVTQMGQEVILRCVPISNHLYFYWYRQILGQKVEFLVSFYNNEISEKSEIFDDQFSVERPDGSNFTLKIRSTKLEDSAMYFCAKAVNTEAFFGQGTRLTVV.

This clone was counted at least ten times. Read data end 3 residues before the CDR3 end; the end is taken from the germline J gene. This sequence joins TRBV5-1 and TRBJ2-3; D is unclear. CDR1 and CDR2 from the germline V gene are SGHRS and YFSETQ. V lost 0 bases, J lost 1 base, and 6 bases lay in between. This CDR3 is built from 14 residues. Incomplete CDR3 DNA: TGCGCCAGCAGCTTGGTTTCTGGCACAGATACG. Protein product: CASSLVSGTDT. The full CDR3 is CASSLVSGTDTQYF.